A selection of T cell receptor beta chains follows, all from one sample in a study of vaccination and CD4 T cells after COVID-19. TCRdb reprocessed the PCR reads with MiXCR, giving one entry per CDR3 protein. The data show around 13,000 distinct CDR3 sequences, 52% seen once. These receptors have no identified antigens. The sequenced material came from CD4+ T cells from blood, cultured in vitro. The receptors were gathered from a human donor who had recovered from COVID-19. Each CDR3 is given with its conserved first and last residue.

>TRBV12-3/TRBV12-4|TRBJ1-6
CASSHSNSPLHF
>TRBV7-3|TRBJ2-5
CASSLGAEGQTQYF
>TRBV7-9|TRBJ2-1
CASSLSAGGGEQFF
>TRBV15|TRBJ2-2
CATSRKRLNTGELFF
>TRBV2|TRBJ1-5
CASNEQSNQPQHF
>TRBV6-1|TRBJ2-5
CASSEAPSGPQETQYF
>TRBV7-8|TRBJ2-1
CASSLAPASSYNEQFF
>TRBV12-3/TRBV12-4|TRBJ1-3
CASSLNGVNSGNTIYF
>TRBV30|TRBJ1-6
CACPRDSSYNSPLHF
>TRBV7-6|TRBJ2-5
CASREGTGLSETQYF
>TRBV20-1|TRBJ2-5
CSARGLAGAETQYF
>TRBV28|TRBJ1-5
CASSSAGTGLHQPQHF
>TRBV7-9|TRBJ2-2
CASSLATSGADTGELFF
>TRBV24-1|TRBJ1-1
CATGQGTGVNTEAFF
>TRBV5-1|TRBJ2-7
CASSLTLRTASPYEQYF
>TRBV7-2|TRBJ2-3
CASSLSGTDTQYF
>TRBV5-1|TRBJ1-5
CASSLWGTQPQHF
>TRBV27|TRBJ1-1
CASSSSRSGGYTEAFF
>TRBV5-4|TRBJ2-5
CASSPGLARETQYF
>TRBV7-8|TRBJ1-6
CASSTRQGDSPLHF
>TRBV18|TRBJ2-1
CASSPGLAGIYNEQFF
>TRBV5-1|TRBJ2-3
CASSATGEDTQYF
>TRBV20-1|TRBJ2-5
CSALGILRGLAAQETQYF
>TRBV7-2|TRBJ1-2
CASSFGQGDYGYTF
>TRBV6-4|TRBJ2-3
CASSGDSTDTQYF
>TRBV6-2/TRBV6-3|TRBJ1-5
CASSQGTGVASNQPQHF
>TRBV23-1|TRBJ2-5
CASTTTGLQETQYF
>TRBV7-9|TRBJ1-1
CATKTAFF
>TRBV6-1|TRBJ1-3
CASSTGTANSGNTIYF
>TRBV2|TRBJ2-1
CASSELGLGYNEQFF
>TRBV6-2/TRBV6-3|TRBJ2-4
CASRPPSGSGSGNIQYF
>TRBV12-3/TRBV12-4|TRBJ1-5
CASSFYNQPQHF
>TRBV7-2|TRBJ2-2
CASSLGGTGELFF
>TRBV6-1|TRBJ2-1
CVSSGNLAGGPRWNNEQFF
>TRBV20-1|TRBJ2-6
CSARATGSGSGANVLTF
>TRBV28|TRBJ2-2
CASSPDRQGSLAGGTGELFF
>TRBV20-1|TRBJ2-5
CSATPPPRFQETQYF
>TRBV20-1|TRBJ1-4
CSARFQGATEKLFF
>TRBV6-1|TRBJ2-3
CASRRPGGTDTQYF
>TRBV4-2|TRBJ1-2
CASSQVFGGELQDYGYTF
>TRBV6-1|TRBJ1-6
CASVTRDRGFGSPLHF
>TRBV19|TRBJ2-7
CARRGQFYYEQYF
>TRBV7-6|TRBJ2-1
CASSSRLSGSPLTYNEQFF
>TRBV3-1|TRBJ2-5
CASNPSGVEETQYF
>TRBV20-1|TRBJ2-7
CSARVRGSYEQYF
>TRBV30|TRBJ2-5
CAWSRDGGGETQYF
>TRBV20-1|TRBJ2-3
CSARDSLVTVGGTDTQYF
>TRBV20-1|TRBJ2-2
CSASRTGTKVWRELFF